Sequencing of this T cell receptor (beta chain) was carried out in a study of technical replicates of blood from a handful of donors. This CDR3 is 15 amino acids long. Germline CDR1 reads MDHEN; CDR2 reads SYDVKM. The V and J ends lost 5 bases and 5 bases, in that order; junction bases with no gene match: 6. The assay was immunoSEQ multiplex PCR, and TCRdb's table has in-frame clones only and misses some. The sample records about 17,000 clones, approximately 83% being singletons. This receptor was obtained from a human donor in good health. Some clones in this sample may be carry-over from other donors' samples. The chain links TRBV28 to TRBJ1-5; 10 nucleotides align to TRBD1. Sequenced input: PBMCs. The CDR3 is CASSLRTGGDQPQHF. The CDR3 DNA is TGTGCCAGCAGTCTTCGGACAGGGGGTGATCAGCCCCAGCATTTT.